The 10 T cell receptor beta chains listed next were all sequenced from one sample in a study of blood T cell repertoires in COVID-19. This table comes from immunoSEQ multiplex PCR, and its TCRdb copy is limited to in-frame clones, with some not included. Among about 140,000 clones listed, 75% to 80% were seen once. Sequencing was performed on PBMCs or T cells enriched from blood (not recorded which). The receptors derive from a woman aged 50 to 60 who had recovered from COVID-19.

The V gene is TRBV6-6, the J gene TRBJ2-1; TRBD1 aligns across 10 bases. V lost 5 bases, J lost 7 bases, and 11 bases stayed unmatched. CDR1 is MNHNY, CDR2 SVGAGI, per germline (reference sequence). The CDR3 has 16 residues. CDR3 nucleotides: TGTGCCAGCAGTACCACCCGACAGGGGGCGGAAAATGAGCAGTTCTTC. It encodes CASSTTRQGAENEQFF.

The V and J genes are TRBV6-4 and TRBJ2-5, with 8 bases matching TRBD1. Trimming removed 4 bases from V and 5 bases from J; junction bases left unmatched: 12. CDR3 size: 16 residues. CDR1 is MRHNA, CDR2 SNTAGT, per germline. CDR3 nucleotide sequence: TGTGCCAGCAGTGGTTCCCAGGGGGCGCCCGGGGAGACCCAGTACTTC. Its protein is CASSGSQGAPGETQYF.

The CDR3 sequence is CSCGQGQNQPQHF. CDR3 nucleotides: TGCAGCTGCGGACAGGGGCAAAATCAGCCCCAGCATTTT. The chain couples TRBV29-1 to TRBJ1-5, with TRBD1 identical over 9 bases. The CDR3 loop spans 13 amino acids. Germline trimming cut 8 bases from V and 4 bases from J; bases unmatched to any gene: 6. The germline V gene encodes CDR1 SQVTM and CDR2 ANQGSEA.

CDR3 sequence (DNA): TGTGCCAGTAGTAGGCCCGGACAGGGTACCAATCAGCCCCAGCATTTT. This encodes CASSRPGQGTNQPQHF. This chain connects TRBV19 to TRBJ1-5, with TRBD1 identical over 8 bases. Germline lookup yields CDR1 LNHDA and CDR2 SQIVND (reference sequence). With 4 bases clipped from V and 3 bases from J, the junction kept 8 bases outside the gene matches. This CDR3 has 16 residues.

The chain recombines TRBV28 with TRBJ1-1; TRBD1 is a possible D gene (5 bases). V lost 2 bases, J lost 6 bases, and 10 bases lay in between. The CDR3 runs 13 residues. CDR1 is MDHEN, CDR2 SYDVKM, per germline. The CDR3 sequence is CASSLGTGAEAFF. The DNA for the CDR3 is TGTGCCAGCAGTTTAGGGACGGGGGCTGAAGCTTTCTTT.

CDR3 in DNA: TGTGCCAGTAGTCGGGACAGGGATCGAGAAAAACTGTTTTTT. As protein: CASSRDRDREKLFF. The chain uses TRBV19 and TRBJ1-4, with TRBD1 matching 9 bases. Losses at the gene ends were 5 bases for V and 8 bases for J; bases not matched to a gene: 6. CDR3 size: 14 residues. Germline CDR1 and CDR2: LNHDA and SQIVND (reference sequence). The variable domain in full, completed from reference TRBV19 and TRBJ1-4, reads DGGITQSPKYLFRKEGQNVTLSCEQNLNHDAMYWYRQDPGQGLRLIYYSQIVNDFQKGDIAEGYSVSREKKESFPLTVTSAQKNPTAFYLCASSRDRDREKLFFGSGTQLSVL.

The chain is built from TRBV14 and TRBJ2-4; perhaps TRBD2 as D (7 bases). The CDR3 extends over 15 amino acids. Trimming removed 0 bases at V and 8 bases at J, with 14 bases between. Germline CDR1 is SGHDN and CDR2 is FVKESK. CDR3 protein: CASSQETGGGDIQYF. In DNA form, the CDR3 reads TGTGCCAGCAGCCAAGAAACTGGAGGGGGGGACATTCAGTACTTC. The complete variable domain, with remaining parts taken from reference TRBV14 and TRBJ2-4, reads EAGVTQFPSHSVIEKGQTVTLRCDPISGHDNLYWYRRVMGKEIKFLLHFVKESKQDESGMPNNRFLAERTGGTYSTLKVQPAELEDSGVYFCASSQETGGGDIQYFGAGTRLSVL.

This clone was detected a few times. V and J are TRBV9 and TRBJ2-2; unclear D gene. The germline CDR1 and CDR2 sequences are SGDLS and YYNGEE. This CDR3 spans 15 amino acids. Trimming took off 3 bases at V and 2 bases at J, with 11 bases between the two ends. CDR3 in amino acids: CASSGFYLNTGELFF. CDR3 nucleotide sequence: TGTGCCAGCAGCGGCTTCTACCTTAACACCGGGGAGCTGTTTTTT.

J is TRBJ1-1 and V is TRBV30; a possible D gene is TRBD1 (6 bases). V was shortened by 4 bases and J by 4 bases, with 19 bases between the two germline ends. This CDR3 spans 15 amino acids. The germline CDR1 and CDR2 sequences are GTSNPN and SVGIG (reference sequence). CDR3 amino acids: CAWKGVQGWGTEAFF. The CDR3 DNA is TGTGCCTGGAAGGGGGTGCAAGGGTGGGGCACTGAAGCTTTCTTT.

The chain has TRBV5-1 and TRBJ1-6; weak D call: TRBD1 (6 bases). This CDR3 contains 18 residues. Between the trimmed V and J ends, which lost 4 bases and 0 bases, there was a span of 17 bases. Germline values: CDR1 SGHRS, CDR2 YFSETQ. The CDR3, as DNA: TGCGCCAGCAGCACGTATCCGGGACAAAGCTCCTATAATTCACCCCTCCACTTT. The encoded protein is CASSTYPGQSSYNSPLHF.